The clone carrying this T cell receptor (beta chain) showed up just a few times. Its antigen is not known. This specimen comes from a study of regulatory T cells in long-lasting Graves disease. Arm-PCR of CDR3 regions and iRepertoire HTBI primers were the basis on which TCR beta libraries were built. Each CDR3 protein is one row after TCRdb ran MiXCR on the multiplex PCR reads. The sample lists about 290,000 distinct CDR3 sequences; around a fifth were seen once. Findings of the study overall: TRBV28, TRBJ1-2 and TRBJ2-5 were segments that persistent disease favored.

The CDR3 covers 13 residues. CDR1 KGHDR and CDR2 SFDVKD come from the germline V gene. V was cut by 6 bases and J by 0 bases, with 7 bases left in between. Time point here: persistent/refractory GD, antithyroid drugs over 5 years with positive TRAb. From RNA extracted from PBMCs, the TCR library was made. Graves' disease diagnoses followed American Thyroid Association guidelines. This chain connects TRBV24-1 to TRBJ2-5; D unclear. This TCR came from a female donor with Graves disease. This material consisted of peripheral blood mononuclear cells (PBMCs), taken when the disease was refractory, from a patient treated with antithyroid drugs. DNA for the CDR3: TGTGCCACCAGTCGTCCCAACCAAGAGACCCAGTACTTC. This translates into CATSRPNQETQYF.